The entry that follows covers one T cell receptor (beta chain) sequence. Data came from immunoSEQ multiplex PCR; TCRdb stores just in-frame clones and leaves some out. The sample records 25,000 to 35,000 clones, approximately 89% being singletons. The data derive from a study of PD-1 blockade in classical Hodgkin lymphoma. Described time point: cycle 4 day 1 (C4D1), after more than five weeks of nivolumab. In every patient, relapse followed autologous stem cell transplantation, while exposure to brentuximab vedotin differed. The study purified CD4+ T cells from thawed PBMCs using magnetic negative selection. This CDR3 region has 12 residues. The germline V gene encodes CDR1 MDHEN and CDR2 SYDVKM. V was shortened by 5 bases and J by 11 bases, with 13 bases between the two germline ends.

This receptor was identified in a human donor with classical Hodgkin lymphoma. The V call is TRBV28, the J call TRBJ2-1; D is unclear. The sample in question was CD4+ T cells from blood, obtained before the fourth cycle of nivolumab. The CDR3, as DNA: TGTGCCAGCAGTCCGACACCCAGCCAGCAGTTCTTC. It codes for CASSPTPSQQFF.